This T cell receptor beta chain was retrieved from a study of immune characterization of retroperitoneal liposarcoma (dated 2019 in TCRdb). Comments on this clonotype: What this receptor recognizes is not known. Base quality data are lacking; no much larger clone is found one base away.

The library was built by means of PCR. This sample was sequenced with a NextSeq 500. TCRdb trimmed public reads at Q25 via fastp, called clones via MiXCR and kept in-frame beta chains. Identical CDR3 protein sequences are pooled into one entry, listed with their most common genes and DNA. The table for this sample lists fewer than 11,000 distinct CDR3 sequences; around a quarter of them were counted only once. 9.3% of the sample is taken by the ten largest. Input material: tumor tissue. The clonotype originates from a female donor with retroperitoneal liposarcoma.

For the CDR3, the sequence is CATSDRAGAAYNEQYF. In nucleotides, the sequence is TGTGCCACCAGTGATCGTGCGGGAGCGGCCTACAATGAGCAGTACTTC. The sequence is built from TRBV24-1 and TRBJ2-5; TRBD2 aligns with 7 central bases. As encoded in the germline V gene, CDR1 is KGHDR while CDR2 is SFDVKD. There are 16 amino acids in the CDR3, from cysteine to phenylalanine inclusive. The CDR3 DNA has 48 bases and is translated from base 1. The V end gives up 3 bases and the J end 11 bases, leaving 17 bases in the junction not matched to a gene.